This T cell receptor (beta chain) was profiled in a study of cytomegalovirus exposure and HLA in healthy donors. Study observations and caveats: About 87% or about 30% of the time was how often most TCR beta V segments were productive, according to an earlier analysis. It is likely that the observed cluster of highly shared sequence variants was a sequencing artifact.

The donors gave bone marrow, and they were healthy. Concerning this clone itself: What it binds is unknown.

V shed 3 bases and J shed 3 bases, with 9 bases lying between them. The CDR3 is 13 amino acids. CDR1 ENHRY and CDR2 SYGVKD come from the germline V gene. It was with 60 Vbeta and 13 Jbeta primers that the PCR ran. The protocol was immunoSEQ multiplex PCR, while the TCRdb copy is restricted to in-frame clones and leaves out a portion. The sample carries around 150,000 clones, approximately 83% recorded once. The sequencing input was PBMCs. This receptor was obtained from a man younger than 35 in good health and CMV-seropositive. The chain has TRBV10-3 and TRBJ2-7, with D possibly being TRBD2 (6 bases). The CDR3, as DNA: TGTGCCATCAGTGATGGAGGGAACTACGAGCAGTACTTC. Translation gives CAISDGGNYEQYF.